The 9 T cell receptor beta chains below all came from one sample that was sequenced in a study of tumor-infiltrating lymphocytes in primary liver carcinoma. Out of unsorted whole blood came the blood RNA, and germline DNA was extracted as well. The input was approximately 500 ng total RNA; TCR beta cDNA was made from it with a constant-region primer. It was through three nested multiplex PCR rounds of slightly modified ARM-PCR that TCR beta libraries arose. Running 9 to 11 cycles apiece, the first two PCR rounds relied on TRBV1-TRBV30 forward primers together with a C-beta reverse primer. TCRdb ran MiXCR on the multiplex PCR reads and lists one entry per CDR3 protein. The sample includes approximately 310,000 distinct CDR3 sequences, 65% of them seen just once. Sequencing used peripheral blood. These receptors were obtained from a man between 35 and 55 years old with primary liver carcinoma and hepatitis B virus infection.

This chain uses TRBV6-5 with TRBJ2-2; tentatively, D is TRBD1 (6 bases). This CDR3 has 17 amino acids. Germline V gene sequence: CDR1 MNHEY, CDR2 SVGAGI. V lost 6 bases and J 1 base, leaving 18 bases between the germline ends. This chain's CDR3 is CASRPTLGDMNTGELFF. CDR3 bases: TGTGCCAGCAGACCGACACTGGGGGACATGAACACCGGGGAGCTGTTTTTT.

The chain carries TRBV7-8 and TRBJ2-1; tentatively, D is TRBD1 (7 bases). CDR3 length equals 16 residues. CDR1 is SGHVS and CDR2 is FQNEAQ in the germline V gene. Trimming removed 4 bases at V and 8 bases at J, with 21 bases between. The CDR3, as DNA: TGTGCCAGCAGCTACGCCCTGGGACAGAGGGAGGATGAGCAGTTCTTC. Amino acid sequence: CASSYALGQREDEQFF. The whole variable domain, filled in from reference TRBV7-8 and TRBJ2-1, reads GAGVSQSPRYKVAKRGQDVALRCDPISGHVSLFWYQQALGQGPEFLTYFQNEAQLDKSGLPSDRFFAERPEGSVSTLKIQRTQQEDSAVYLCASSYALGQREDEQFFGPGTRLTVL.

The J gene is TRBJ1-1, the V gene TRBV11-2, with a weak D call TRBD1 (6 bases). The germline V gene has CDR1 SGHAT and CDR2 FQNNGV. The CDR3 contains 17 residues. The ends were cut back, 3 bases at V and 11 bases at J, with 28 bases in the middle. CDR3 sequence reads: CASSFRSTGPLGTGAFF. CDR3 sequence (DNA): TGTGCCAGCAGCTTCAGGTCGACAGGACCCCTGGGCACTGGTGCTTTCTTT.

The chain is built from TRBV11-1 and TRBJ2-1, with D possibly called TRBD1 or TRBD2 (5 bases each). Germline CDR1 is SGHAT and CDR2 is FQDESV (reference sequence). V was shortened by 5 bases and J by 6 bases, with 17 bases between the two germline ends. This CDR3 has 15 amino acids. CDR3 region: CASSRGPSGVNEQFF. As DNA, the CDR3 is TGTGCCAGCAGCCGGGGACCATCAGGAGTCAATGAGCAGTTCTTC.

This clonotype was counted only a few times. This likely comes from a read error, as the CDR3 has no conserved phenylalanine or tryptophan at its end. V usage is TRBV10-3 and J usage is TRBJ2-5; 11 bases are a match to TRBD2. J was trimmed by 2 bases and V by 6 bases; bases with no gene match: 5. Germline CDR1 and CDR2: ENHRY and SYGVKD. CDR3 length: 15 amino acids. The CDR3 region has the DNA TGTGCCATCAGCCCCGGGACTAGCGGACAAGAGACCCAGTACTCC. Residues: CAISPGTSGQETQYS.

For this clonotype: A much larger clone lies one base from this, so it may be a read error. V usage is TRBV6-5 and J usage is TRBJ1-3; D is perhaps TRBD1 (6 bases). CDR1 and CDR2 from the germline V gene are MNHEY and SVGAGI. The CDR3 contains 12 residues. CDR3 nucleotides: TGTTCTTCTCGGACACAGGGAAACATCATATATTTT. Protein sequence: CSSRTQGNIIYF.

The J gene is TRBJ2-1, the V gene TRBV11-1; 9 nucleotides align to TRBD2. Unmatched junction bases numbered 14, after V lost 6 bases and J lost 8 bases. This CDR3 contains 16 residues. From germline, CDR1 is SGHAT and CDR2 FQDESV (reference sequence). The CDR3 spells CASSFTSGQSSYEQFF. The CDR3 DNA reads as TGTGCCAGCAGTTTCACTAGCGGGCAAAGCTCCTATGAGCAGTTCTTC.

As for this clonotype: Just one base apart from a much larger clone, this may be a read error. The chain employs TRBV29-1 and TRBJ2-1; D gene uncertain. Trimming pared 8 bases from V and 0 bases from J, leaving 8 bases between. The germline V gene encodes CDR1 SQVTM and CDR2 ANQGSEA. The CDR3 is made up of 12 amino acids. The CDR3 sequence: CSTVTSYNEQFF. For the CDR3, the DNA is TGCAGCACCGTGACCTCCTACAATGAGCAGTTCTTC.

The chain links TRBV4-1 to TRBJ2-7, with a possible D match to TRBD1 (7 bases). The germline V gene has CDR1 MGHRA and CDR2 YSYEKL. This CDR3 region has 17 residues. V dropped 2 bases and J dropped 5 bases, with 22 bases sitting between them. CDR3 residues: CASSQPPGAGGLHEQYF. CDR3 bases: TGCGCCAGCAGCCAACCTCCCGGGGCAGGGGGGCTCCACGAGCAGTACTTC.